At least ten counts were recorded for the clone carrying this T cell receptor beta chain. What it binds is not known. CDR3 length: 14 amino acids. Germline V lookup: CDR1 SQVTM, CDR2 ANQGSEA. Trimming left V 7 bases short and J 2 bases short, with 16 bases between. Individually, cDNA molecules had unique molecular identifiers attached to them. TCRdb re-analysed the 5' RACE reads in MiXCR, keeping a single row per CDR3 protein. In the table there are about 46,000 distinct CDR3 sequences, 5% to 5.5% of which are singletons. These data belong to a study of early T cells in non-severe SARS-CoV-2 infection. Study in general: Sequencing used unsorted whole-blood bulk RNA, so chains lack pairing.

Notes on the study in general: Using VDJdb, the matching emphasized anti-spike CD8 responses while missing private and CD4 specificities.

The input for sequencing was whole blood, taken at baseline. J is TRBJ2-3 and V is TRBV29-1; possible D gene TRBD1, 6 bases. The clonotype comes from an adult who was a healthcare worker with PCR-confirmed SARS-CoV-2 infection or an uninfected control (not recorded which). CDR3 nucleotides: TGCAGCGCCCGGACAGCCCCTACCACAGATACGCAGTATTTT. Amino acid sequence: CSARTAPTTDTQYF.